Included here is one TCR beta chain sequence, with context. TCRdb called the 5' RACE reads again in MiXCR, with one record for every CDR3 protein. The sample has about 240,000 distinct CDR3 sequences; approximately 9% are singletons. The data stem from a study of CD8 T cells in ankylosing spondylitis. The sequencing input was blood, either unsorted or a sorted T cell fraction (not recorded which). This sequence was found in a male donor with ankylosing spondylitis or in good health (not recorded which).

The CDR3 reads CASSLGADRGVYEQYF. CDR3 nucleotide sequence: TGCGCCAGCAGCTTAGGAGCTGACAGGGGAGTCTACGAGCAGTACTTC. This sequence joins TRBV5-1 and TRBJ2-7; 8 positions agree with TRBD1. Per the germline V gene, CDR1 is SGHRS and CDR2 is YFSETQ. The V segment lost 2 bases and the J segment 3 bases; nucleotides outside the gene matches: 10. The CDR3 is 16 residues long.